This T cell receptor beta chain was found in a study of shared clonotypes between healthy human individuals (dated by TCRdb to about 2020). Study-level background: The cohort included three men and a couple of women between 18 and 49 years of age. Per donor, three plates each were used for CD4 naive and CD4 memory, two for CD8 naive, and one for CD8 memory. To estimate repertoire size and how much clonotypes are shared between individuals, the study performed deep sequencing of blood TCR repertoires from a handful of healthy adults. Libraries were prepared and TCR repertoires were sequenced by different laboratories using diverse techniques, in order to increase sequencing depth and limit assay-specific biases. Leukapheresis yielded between about 0.9 and 8.9 billion PBMCs per donor.

Concerning this clone itself: Its antigen is currently not known. No much larger clone is present one base from it, and per-base qualities are unavailable.

The donors were healthy, HIV-negative adults with no recently reported acute infections or vaccinations. All donors were Caucasian adults living in Nashville, Tennessee, USA. CD4+ T cells were enriched by magnetic negative selection, after which naive cells were positively selected on CD45RA and the negative fraction was taken as the memory subset. Blood was obtained by leukapheresis, after which PBMCs were separated by Ficoll-Histopaque density gradient centrifugation and cryopreserved in liquid nitrogen vapor phase. Purity and quantity of every magnetically sorted T cell population were checked by analytical flow cytometry. Genomic DNA was isolated from every sorted fraction and measured by UV absorbance on a Nanodrop 2000c. V is reduced by 8 bases and J by 0 bases, leaving a spacing of 15 bases between them. Measured from the cysteine to the phenylalanine, the CDR3 is 15 residues long. This entry keeps only the CDR3 DNA: 45 bases, framed from base 1. CDR1 and CDR2 (WSHSY, SAAADI) derive from the germline V gene.

Using the deep immunoSEQ assay, TCR CDR3 regions were amplified from genomic DNA by multiplex PCR. Extracted genomic DNA from each cell subset was spread evenly across all wells of several immunoSEQ 96-well plates, with each plate serving as a replicate. Each replicate PCR for sorted subsets received about 200 ng genomic DNA, equal to about 29,000 T cell genomes. Purified libraries were measured with a Qubit 3.0 fluorometer, size-checked on a Bioanalyzer 2100, and measured again with the KAPA Library Quantification kit. Each immunoSEQ 96-well plate was sequenced on its own single-read 150-cycle Illumina NextSeq 550 flow cell. As for the original processing: Because the immunoSEQ output included only junctional sequences and no quality scores, the filtering could not be the same as the filtering used for full-length reads. To assign V/J genes and CDR3, sequences were annotated using PyIR, a Python wrapper for IgBLAST v1.9, with IMGT germline references. Reads with weak V/J assignments (E-value above 1e-6), missing CDR3, stop codons, out-of-frame junctions, or ambiguous translated residues were removed. A V3J clonotype was defined by an identical inferred V gene, J gene, and CDR3 amino acid sequence. To compute the percentage overlap between repertoires, the number of shared unique clonotypes was divided by the size of the smaller repertoire. Three approaches were used to assess repertoire richness: RTK rarefaction, the Chao1 estimator, and Recon v2.1 estimates of unobserved clonotypes. Generation probabilities were computed with OLGA for all TCRbeta clonotypes obtained by the gDNA method from several donors. The table was pulled from immuneACCESS by TCRdb, which kept in-frame rearrangements only. Such tables lose some clones; where checked, under half of the loss comes from unresolved V genes, and the rest has no known cause. V and J calls and clone size are those listed in that table; D and trimming were worked out from the DNA. Here the sample has about 1 million clones; roughly 70% occur a single time. The ten largest clonotypes hold approximately 1.5% of the sample.

Points the paper makes about the study in general: The small number of donors limited the genetic and exposure-history diversity represented. Pairwise subsampling led to the expectation that sequencing depth would affect the degree of clonotype sharing among donors. Compared with non-shared clonotypes, clonotypes shared by all four sorted-subset donors had higher generation probabilities. Even with the large sequencing depth, rarefaction of the sorted-subset datasets indicated that sequencing was incomplete. About 5% of naive CD4, around 3.5% of naive CD8, around 2.3% of memory CD4, and over 0.35% of memory CD8 clonotypes were shared across several donors. Naive subsets generally had larger estimated clonotype richness than memory subsets. Sampling was limited to blood, and TCR repertoires in tissue likely differ from TCR repertoires in blood.

The material sequenced was memory CD4+ T cells sorted from blood. The meaning of the sample's cell subset or site label: CD45RA-negative fraction. Recombination joined TRBV10-2 with TRBJ2-3, and possibly TRBD2, on 6 matching bases. This TCR was recovered from a man younger than 35 in good health. The CDR3 sequence is CASCRTIPSTDTQYF. The bases are TGCGCCAGCTGCCGGACTATCCCTAGCACAGATACGCAGTATTTT.